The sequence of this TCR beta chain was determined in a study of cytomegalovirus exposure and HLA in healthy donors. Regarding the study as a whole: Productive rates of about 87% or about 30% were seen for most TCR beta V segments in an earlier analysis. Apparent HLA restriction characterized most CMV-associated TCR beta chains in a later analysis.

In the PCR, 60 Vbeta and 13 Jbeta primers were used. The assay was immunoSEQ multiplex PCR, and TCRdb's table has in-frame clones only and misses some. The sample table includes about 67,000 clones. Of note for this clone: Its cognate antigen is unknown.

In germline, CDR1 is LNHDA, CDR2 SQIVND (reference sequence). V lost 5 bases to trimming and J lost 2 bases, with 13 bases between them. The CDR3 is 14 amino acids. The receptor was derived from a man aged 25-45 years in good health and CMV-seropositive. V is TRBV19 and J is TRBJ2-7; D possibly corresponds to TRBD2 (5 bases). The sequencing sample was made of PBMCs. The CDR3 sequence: CASSARVEAYEQYF. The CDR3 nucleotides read TGTGCCAGTAGTGCCCGTGTGGAGGCCTACGAGCAGTACTTC.